Listed below are T cell receptor beta chains from one sample, sequenced in a study of blood T cell repertoires in COVID-19. Only in-frame clones appear in the TCRdb table, and some are missing; sequencing was by immunoSEQ multiplex PCR. This sample has around 140,000 clones; 88% occur once, and the top ten carry more than 2.5%. The sample was peripheral blood. The receptors shown here come from a human donor with COVID-19, enrolled during active disease. The donor label of this sample is uncertain. Both conserved end residues are part of each CDR3. D genes are given only for firm matches. Size is stated for part of the rows, as once, few or many counts, or as a class when the clone is expanded.

J gene: TRBJ2-1; D gene: .; V gene: TRBV19; clone size: few; CDR3 protein: CASTFSGEGEQFF; CDR3 DNA: TGTGCCAGTACCTTTTCGGGGGAAGGTGAGCAGTTCTTC
J gene: TRBJ2-5; D gene: .; V gene: TRBV25-1; clone size: .; CDR3 protein: CASSEKTTQETQYF; CDR3 DNA: TGTGCCAGCAGTGAAAAAACAACACAAGAGACCCAGTACTTC
J gene: TRBJ2-5; D gene: .; V gene: TRBV4-1; clone size: .; CDR3 protein: CASSLQTMFGQETQYF; CDR3 DNA: TGCGCCAGCAGCCTTCAGACGATGTTCGGGCAAGAGACCCAGTACTTC
J gene: TRBJ1-1; D gene: TRBD1; V gene: TRBV5-1; clone size: .; CDR3 protein: CASSLGQGALNTEAFF; CDR3 DNA: TGCGCCAGCAGCTTGGGACAGGGGGCTTTGAACACTGAAGCTTTCTTT
J gene: TRBJ1-2; D gene: .; V gene: TRBV19; clone size: .; CDR3 protein: CASSIEERYYGYTF; CDR3 DNA: TGTGCCAGTAGTATAGAAGAGAGGTACTATGGCTACACCTTC
J gene: TRBJ1-2; D gene: .; V gene: TRBV6-1; clone size: few; CDR3 protein: CASSEALLGGGSYGYTF; CDR3 DNA: TGTGCCAGCAGTGAAGCGCTTCTCGGGGGGGGGAGCTATGGCTACACCTTC
J gene: TRBJ1-4; D gene: .; V gene: TRBV19; clone size: .; CDR3 protein: CASSNRRVDEKLFF; CDR3 DNA: TGTGCCAGTAGTAACAGGAGGGTGGATGAAAAACTGTTTTTT
J gene: TRBJ2-1; D gene: TRBD2; V gene: TRBV7-9; clone size: .; CDR3 protein: CASSLRLAGVYNEQFF; CDR3 DNA: TGTGCCAGCAGCCTGAGACTAGCGGGGGTTTACAATGAGCAGTTCTTC
J gene: TRBJ1-1; D gene: TRBD1; V gene: TRBV20-1; clone size: .; CDR3 protein: CSASPPGGNTEAFF; CDR3 DNA: TGCAGTGCTAGTCCCCCAGGGGGCAACACTGAAGCTTTCTTT
J gene: TRBJ1-5; D gene: .; V gene: TRBV28; clone size: once; CDR3 protein: CASSPRDSRQPQHF; CDR3 DNA: TGTGCCAGCAGTCCCCGAGACAGTCGTCAGCCCCAGCATTTT
J gene: TRBJ2-3; D gene: .; V gene: TRBV15; clone size: once; CDR3 protein: CATSRDPGEPDTQYF; CDR3 DNA: TGTGCCACCAGCAGAGATCCGGGGGAGCCAGATACGCAGTATTTT
J gene: TRBJ2-7; D gene: TRBD1; V gene: TRBV7-9; clone size: .; CDR3 protein: CASNKGTGTYEQYF; CDR3 DNA: TGTGCCAGCAACAAGGGGACAGGCACCTACGAGCAGTACTTC
J gene: TRBJ2-1; D gene: TRBD2; V gene: TRBV12-3/TRBV12-4; clone size: .; CDR3 protein: CASSTGLANEQFF; CDR3 DNA: TGTGCCAGCAGTACGGGACTAGCAAATGAGCAGTTCTTC
J gene: TRBJ1-5; D gene: .; V gene: TRBV6-5; clone size: .; CDR3 protein: CASSWGEGGNQPQHF; CDR3 DNA: TGTGCCAGCAGTTGGGGAGAGGGCGGCAATCAGCCCCAGCATTTT
J gene: TRBJ1-4; D gene: TRBD1; V gene: TRBV6-5; clone size: .; CDR3 protein: CASSTSDRGNEKLFF; CDR3 DNA: TGTGCCAGCAGTACCTCGGACAGGGGGAATGAAAAACTGTTTTTT
J gene: TRBJ2-7; D gene: .; V gene: TRBV6-1; clone size: .; CDR3 protein: CASSEAAAEGEQYF; CDR3 DNA: TGTGCCAGCAGTGAAGCGGCAGCAGAGGGCGAGCAGTACTTC
J gene: TRBJ2-1; D gene: TRBD2; V gene: TRBV7-9; clone size: .; CDR3 protein: CASSLSGGGPSYNEQFF; CDR3 DNA: TGTGCCAGCAGCTTAAGCGGCGGGGGGCCCTCCTACAATGAGCAGTTCTTC
J gene: TRBJ2-1; D gene: .; V gene: TRBV6-5; clone size: .; CDR3 protein: CASSYSKTPGNEQFF; CDR3 DNA: TGTGCCAGCAGTTACTCGAAAACCCCGGGCAATGAGCAGTTCTTC
J gene: TRBJ2-7; D gene: .; V gene: TRBV2; clone size: .; CDR3 protein: CASSGGLVSYEQYF; CDR3 DNA: TGTGCCAGCAGTGGCGGACTCGTCTCCTACGAGCAGTACTTC
J gene: TRBJ1-2; D gene: .; V gene: TRBV29-1; clone size: .; CDR3 protein: CSVWTADYGYTF; CDR3 DNA: TGCAGCGTTTGGACTGCGGACTATGGCTACACCTTC
J gene: TRBJ2-5; D gene: TRBD2; V gene: TRBV7-2; clone size: .; CDR3 protein: CASSLGRLAGGFQETQYF; CDR3 DNA: TGTGCCAGCAGCTTAGGGAGACTAGCGGGGGGGTTCCAAGAGACCCAGTACTTC
J gene: TRBJ1-1; D gene: TRBD1; V gene: TRBV6-5; clone size: .; CDR3 protein: CASSYSNRGVTEAFF; CDR3 DNA: TGTGCCAGCAGTTACTCGAACAGGGGGGTCACTGAAGCTTTCTTT
J gene: TRBJ2-3; D gene: .; V gene: TRBV28; clone size: .; CDR3 protein: CASSSDWATDTQYF; CDR3 DNA: TGTGCCAGCAGCTCTGATTGGGCCACAGATACGCAGTATTTT
J gene: TRBJ1-1; D gene: .; V gene: TRBV7-9; clone size: .; CDR3 protein: CASSPLGRGEAFF; CDR3 DNA: TGTGCCAGCAGCCCTCTGGGGAGGGGTGAAGCTTTCTTT
J gene: TRBJ2-1; D gene: .; V gene: TRBV12-3/TRBV12-4; clone size: .; CDR3 protein: CASSQGQYNEQFF; CDR3 DNA: TGTGCCAGCAGCCAGGGGCAATACAATGAGCAGTTCTTC
J gene: TRBJ2-1; D gene: TRBD2; V gene: TRBV2; clone size: .; CDR3 protein: CASRKTSGGANFWEQFF; CDR3 DNA: TGTGCCAGCAGGAAGACTAGCGGGGGGGCAAACTTCTGGGAGCAGTTCTTC
J gene: TRBJ2-3; D gene: TRBD2; V gene: TRBV25-1; clone size: few; CDR3 protein: CASSPRTSGSGGSDTQYF; CDR3 DNA: TGTGCCAGCAGCCCCCGGACTAGCGGGAGTGGGGGATCAGATACGCAGTATTTT
J gene: TRBJ1-2; D gene: .; V gene: TRBV11-2; clone size: .; CDR3 protein: CASSLVGSGANYGYTF; CDR3 DNA: TGTGCCAGCAGCTTAGTTGGTTCAGGGGCTAACTATGGCTACACCTTC
J gene: TRBJ2-1; D gene: TRBD2; V gene: TRBV7-2; clone size: few; CDR3 protein: CASSLEAGNHNEQFF; CDR3 DNA: TGTGCCAGCAGCTTAGAAGCGGGAAACCACAATGAGCAGTTCTTC
J gene: TRBJ1-2; D gene: .; V gene: TRBV7-9; clone size: .; CDR3 protein: CASTPGGAEYGYTF; CDR3 DNA: TGTGCCAGCACCCCGGGGGGGGCGGAATATGGCTACACCTTC
J gene: TRBJ1-2; D gene: TRBD1; V gene: TRBV19; clone size: .; CDR3 protein: CASHEGQGDYGYTF; CDR3 DNA: TGTGCCAGTCACGAGGGACAGGGGGACTATGGCTACACCTTC
J gene: TRBJ2-5; D gene: TRBD1; V gene: TRBV9; clone size: few; CDR3 protein: CASSVGVRGETQYF; CDR3 DNA: TGTGCCAGCAGCGTAGGCGTCAGGGGGGAGACCCAGTACTTC
J gene: TRBJ1-1; D gene: .; V gene: TRBV30; clone size: .; CDR3 protein: CAWSFSFGGPEAFF; CDR3 DNA: TGTGCCTGGAGTTTCTCCTTCGGGGGTCCTGAAGCTTTCTTT
J gene: TRBJ1-2; D gene: .; V gene: TRBV9; clone size: .; CDR3 protein: CASSVGGPSYGYTF; CDR3 DNA: TGTGCCAGCAGCGTGGGGGGGCCCAGCTATGGCTACACCTTC
J gene: TRBJ2-5; D gene: TRBD1; V gene: TRBV7-2; clone size: once; CDR3 protein: CASSATPPGQGSETQYF; CDR3 DNA: TGTGCCAGCAGCGCAACACCCCCGGGACAGGGTTCAGAGACCCAGTACTTC
J gene: TRBJ1-6; D gene: TRBD1; V gene: TRBV5-1; clone size: .; CDR3 protein: CASSPRTGVDSPLHF; CDR3 DNA: TGCGCCAGCAGCCCCAGGACAGGGGTGGATTCACCCCTCCACTTT
J gene: TRBJ2-7; D gene: TRBD2; V gene: TRBV7-2; clone size: .; CDR3 protein: CASSRLAGGAYEQYF; CDR3 DNA: TGTGCCAGCAGCCGCTTAGCGGGGGGGGCCTACGAGCAGTACTTC
J gene: TRBJ1-1; D gene: .; V gene: TRBV9; clone size: .; CDR3 protein: CASSAEGGGRYTEAFF; CDR3 DNA: TGTGCCAGCAGCGCGGAAGGCGGAGGGCGGTACACTGAAGCTTTCTTT
J gene: TRBJ2-7; D gene: TRBD2; V gene: TRBV27; clone size: .; CDR3 protein: CASRPWGRGNSYEQYF; CDR3 DNA: TGTGCCAGCAGGCCCTGGGGGAGGGGAAACTCCTACGAGCAGTACTTC
J gene: TRBJ2-5; D gene: .; V gene: TRBV18; clone size: .; CDR3 protein: CASSRGPGGGGGQETQYF; CDR3 DNA: TGTGCCAGCTCCCGAGGGCCCGGAGGAGGGGGCGGACAAGAGACCCAGTACTTC